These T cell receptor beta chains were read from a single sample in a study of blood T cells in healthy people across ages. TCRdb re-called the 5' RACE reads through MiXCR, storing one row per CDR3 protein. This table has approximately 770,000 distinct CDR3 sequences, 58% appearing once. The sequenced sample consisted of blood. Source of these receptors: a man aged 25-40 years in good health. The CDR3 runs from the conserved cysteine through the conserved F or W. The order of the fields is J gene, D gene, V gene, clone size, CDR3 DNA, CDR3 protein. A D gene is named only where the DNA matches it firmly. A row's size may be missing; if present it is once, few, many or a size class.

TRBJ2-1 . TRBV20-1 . TGCAGTGCGACAGCAACGGCGGGATTTCACAATGAGCAGTTCTTC CSATATAGFHNEQFF
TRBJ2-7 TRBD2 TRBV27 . TGTGCCAGCAGTTCTGGACTAGCGGGAGGGTCCTACGAGCAGTACTTC CASSSGLAGGSYEQYF
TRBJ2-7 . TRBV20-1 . TGCAGTGCTAGGGCGGACAAGCCCTACGAGCAGTACTTC CSARADKPYEQYF
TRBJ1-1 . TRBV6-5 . TGTGCCAGCAGTTACTCGGTGAACGGGGCTGAAGCTTTCTTT CASSYSVNGAEAFF
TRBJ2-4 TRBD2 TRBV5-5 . TGTGCCAGCAGTCGCACTAGCGGGGTTACAAACATTCAGTACTTC CASSRTSGVTNIQYF
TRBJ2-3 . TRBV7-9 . TGTGCCAGCAGCTTAACTGGCCTTAACACAGATACGCAGTATTTT CASSLTGLNTDTQYF
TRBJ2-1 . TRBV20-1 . TGCAGTGCTAACAGGGTAAATGAGCAGTTCTTC CSANRVNEQFF
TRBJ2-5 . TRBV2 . TGTGCCAGCACCCTCTGGATCGTCTCAGAGACCCAGTACTTC CASTLWIVSETQYF
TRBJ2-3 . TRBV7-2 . TGTGCCAGCAGTTTCGACTACCTTCCCACAGATACGCAGTATTTT CASSFDYLPTDTQYF
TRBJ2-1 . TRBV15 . TGTGCCACCAGCAGAGACCACAGGGATCGGTTCTTC CATSRDHRDRFF
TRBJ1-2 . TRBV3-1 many TGTGCCAGCAGCCAAGACGGATTGCGCTACACCTTC CASSQDGLRYTF
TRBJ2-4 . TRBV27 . TGTGCCAGCAGTTTATATGGGACATCGGGTGGAGACATTCAGTACTTC CASSLYGTSGGDIQYF
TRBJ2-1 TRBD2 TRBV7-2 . TGTGCCAGCAGCCGGGGACTAGCGGGGTCTGATGAGCAGTTCTTC CASSRGLAGSDEQFF
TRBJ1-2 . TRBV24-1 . TGTGCCACCAGTGGTCAGGGGTGGAACTATGGCTACACCTTC CATSGQGWNYGYTF
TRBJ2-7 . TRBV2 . TGTGCCAGCAGTGGTTCAGGGAGCTCCTACGAGCAGTACTTC CASSGSGSSYEQYF
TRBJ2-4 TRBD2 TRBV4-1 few TGCGCCAGCAGCCAAGACGTAGCGGGGGTAGAGCAGTACTTC CASSQDVAGVEQYF
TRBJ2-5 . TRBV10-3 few TGTGCCATCGGGGCGCTGGGGACGGCCGAAGAGACCCAGTACTTC CAIGALGTAEETQYF
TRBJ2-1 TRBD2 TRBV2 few TGTGCCAGCTCGAGACTAGCGGGGGTGAATGAGCAGTTCTTC CASSRLAGVNEQFF
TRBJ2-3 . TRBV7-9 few TGTGCCAGCAGCTTAAATACGGCGGCAGATACGCAGTATTTT CASSLNTAADTQYF
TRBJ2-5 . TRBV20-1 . TGCAGTGCTAGAGATTCAAGGCTAGAAGACAATTTCTTAGAGACCCAGTACTTC CSARDSRLEDNFLETQYF
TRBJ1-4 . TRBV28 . TGTGCCAGCGGGGGAACGGTGGAGGAAAAACTGTTTTTT CASGGTVEEKLFF
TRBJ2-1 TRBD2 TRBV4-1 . TGCGCCAGCAGCCAAGAAGTGGTTGCGGGAGGCACCCTTCCCCTGTGGAATGAGCAGTTCTTC CASSQEVVAGGTLPLWNEQFF
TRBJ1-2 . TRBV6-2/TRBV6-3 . TGTGCCAGCAGTTACCTCTCGGAGCGACTCTCTGGCTACACCTTC CASSYLSERLSGYTF
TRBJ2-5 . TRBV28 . TGTGCCAGCAGCAACACTCGGGACACCCAAGAGACCCAGTACTTC CASSNTRDTQETQYF
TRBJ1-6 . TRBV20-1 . TGCAGTGCTAGAGATTTGGGGGGAAATTCACCCCTCCACTTT CSARDLGGNSPLHF
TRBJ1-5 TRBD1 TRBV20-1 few TGCAGTGCTGTAACAGGGGGCGGTCAGCCCCAGCATTTT CSAVTGGGQPQHF
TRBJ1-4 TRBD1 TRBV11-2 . TGTGCCAGCAGCCCCCAGGGGGCCGTCGAAAAACTGTTTTTT CASSPQGAVEKLFF
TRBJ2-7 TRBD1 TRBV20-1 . TGCAGTGCCATCCGGGACAGGGTCTACGAGCAGTACTTC CSAIRDRVYEQYF
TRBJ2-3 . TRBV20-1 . TGCAGTGCTAGCTTCCGAAACACAGATACGCAGTATTTT CSASFRNTDTQYF
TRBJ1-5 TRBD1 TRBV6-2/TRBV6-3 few TGTGCCAGCAGTTACGCCGACAGGGTTTGGAGCAATCAGCCCCAGCATTTT CASSYADRVWSNQPQHF
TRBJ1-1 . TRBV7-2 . TGTGCCAGCAGCTTAGTTGGGGGGAGGGTCACTGAAGCTTTCTTT CASSLVGGRVTEAFF
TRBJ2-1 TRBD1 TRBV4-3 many TGCGCCAGCAGCCTAGGGGGCGGTAAGGAGCAGTTCTTC CASSLGGGKEQFF
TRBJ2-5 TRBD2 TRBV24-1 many TGTGCCACCAGTGATTCATCTAGCGGTAAAGAGACCCAGTACTTC CATSDSSSGKETQYF
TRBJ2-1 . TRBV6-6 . TGTGCCAGCGTTCTGAAAGGCCCACTCACCAGTGAGCAGTTCTTC CASVLKGPLTSEQFF
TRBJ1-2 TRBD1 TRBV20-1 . TGCAGTGCTAGCCCCGGACAGGGGATGGGAGGCTACACCTTC CSASPGQGMGGYTF
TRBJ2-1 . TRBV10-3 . TGTGCCATCAGTGAGCCCGACGGCTCCTACAATGAGCAGTTCTTC CAISEPDGSYNEQFF
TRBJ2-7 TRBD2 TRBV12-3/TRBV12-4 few TGTGCCAGCGCGCTTCCGGGACTACCCTACGAGCAGTACTTC CASALPGLPYEQYF
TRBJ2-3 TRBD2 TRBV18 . TGTGCCAGCTCAGAGCTAGCGGGGCACGGCACAGATACGCAGTATTTT CASSELAGHGTDTQYF
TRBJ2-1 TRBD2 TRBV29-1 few TGCAGCGTTGAAAGACTAGCGGGTAACTCCTACAATGAGCAGTTCTTC CSVERLAGNSYNEQFF
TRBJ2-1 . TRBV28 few TGTGCCAGCAATTCTCTGGGGAGAAACAATGAGCAGTTCTTC CASNSLGRNNEQFF
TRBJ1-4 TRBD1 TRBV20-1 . TGCAGTGCTGTCCCAGGGGGAATCGGGGAAAAACTGTTTTTT CSAVPGGIGEKLFF
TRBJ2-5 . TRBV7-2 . TGTGCCAGCAGCTTAAATCAGGGCCAAGAGACCCAGTACTTC CASSLNQGQETQYF
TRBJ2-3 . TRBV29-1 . TGCAGCGTTGAAGATCCCTCAACTTACCCTCAGTATTTT CSVEDPSTYPQYF
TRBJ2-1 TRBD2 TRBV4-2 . TGTGCCAGCAGCCAAGGCCCGGGTAGCGGGAGAGAAAATGAGCAGTTCTTC CASSQGPGSGRENEQFF
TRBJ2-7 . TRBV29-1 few TGCAGCGTACCAGGGAGAGCCGACGAGCAGTACTTC CSVPGRADEQYF
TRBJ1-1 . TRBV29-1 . TGCAGCGTTGACGGACCGACTGAAGCTTTCTTT CSVDGPTEAFF
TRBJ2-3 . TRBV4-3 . TGCGCCAGCAGCCAAGATGTGTACACAGATACGCAGTATTTT CASSQDVYTDTQYF
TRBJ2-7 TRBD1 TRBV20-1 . TGCAGTGCTTCGGGACAGACAAACTACGAGCAGTACTTC CSASGQTNYEQYF
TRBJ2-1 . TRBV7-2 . TGTGCCAGCAGCAACACTAGAACCGCCTCCTACAATGAGCAGTTCTTC CASSNTRTASYNEQFF
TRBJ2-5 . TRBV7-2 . TGTGCCAGCAGCTTAAGGGGGGAGGTAGCACGGGAGACCCAGTACTTC CASSLRGEVARETQYF
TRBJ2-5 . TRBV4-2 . TGTGCCAGCAGCCAAGTCTGGGGGCAGTCGGAGACCCAGTACTTC CASSQVWGQSETQYF
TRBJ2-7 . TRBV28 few TGTGCCAGCAGTCAGGGCCCCGCGGGGCAGTACTTC CASSQGPAGQYF
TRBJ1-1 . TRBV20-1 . TGCAGGATGGCGAAGGTCGGGGCGAACACTGAAGCTTTCTTT CRMAKVGANTEAFF
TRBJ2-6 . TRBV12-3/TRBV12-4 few TGTGCCAGCAGCCCTACCAGCTCTGGGGCCAACGTCCTGACTTTC CASSPTSSGANVLTF
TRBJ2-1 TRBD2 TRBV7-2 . TGTGCCAGCAGCTCCGTAGCGGGTTCCTACAATGAGCAGTTCTTC CASSSVAGSYNEQFF
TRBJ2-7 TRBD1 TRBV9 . TGTGCCAGCAGCGTAGACGGGACAGGTTACGAGCAGTACTTC CASSVDGTGYEQYF
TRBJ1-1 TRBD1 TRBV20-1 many TGCAGTGCTCGAGGGACAGGGTGGATGAACACTGAAGCTTTCTTT CSARGTGWMNTEAFF
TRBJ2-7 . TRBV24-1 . TGTGCCACCAGTGCCAGGAGTGACTACGAGCAGTACTTC CATSARSDYEQYF
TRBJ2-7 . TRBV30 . TGTGCCTGGAGTGTATGGCCTTACGAGCAGTACTTC CAWSVWPYEQYF